This T cell receptor beta chain was sequenced for a study of CD8 T cells in Susac syndrome. Background on the study: Within the sequenced Susac syndrome patient group, six exhibited active disease and roughly 8 were in remission. When their blood was taken, the Susac syndrome patients had either not yet had any therapy, were taking corticosteroids, or were taking intravenous immunoglobulin alone.

Per the germline V gene, CDR1 is LNHNV and CDR2 is YYDKDF (reference sequence). V gave up 1 base and J gave up 4 bases, with 10 bases separating them. This CDR3 has 14 amino acids. Random-hexamer reverse transcription was applied to 0.5 to 1 ug RNA. TCRdb fed the immunoSEQ multiplex PCR reads into MiXCR, producing one record per CDR3 protein. The sample records about 130,000 distinct CDR3 sequences, about 95% being singletons. The study sequenced TCR beta in blood CD8+ and CD4+ T cells. Negative isolation yielded CD8+ and CD4+ T cells; FACS enriched TEMRA cells. The genes are TRBV15 and TRBJ2-5, with D perhaps TRBD1 (5 bases). This receptor was identified in a human donor with Susac syndrome. What was sequenced was CD8+ T cells from PBMCs. The CDR3 loop is CATSRGGLGETQYF. CDR3 bases: TGTGCCACCAGCAGAGGGGGCCTGGGAGAGACCCAGTACTTC.